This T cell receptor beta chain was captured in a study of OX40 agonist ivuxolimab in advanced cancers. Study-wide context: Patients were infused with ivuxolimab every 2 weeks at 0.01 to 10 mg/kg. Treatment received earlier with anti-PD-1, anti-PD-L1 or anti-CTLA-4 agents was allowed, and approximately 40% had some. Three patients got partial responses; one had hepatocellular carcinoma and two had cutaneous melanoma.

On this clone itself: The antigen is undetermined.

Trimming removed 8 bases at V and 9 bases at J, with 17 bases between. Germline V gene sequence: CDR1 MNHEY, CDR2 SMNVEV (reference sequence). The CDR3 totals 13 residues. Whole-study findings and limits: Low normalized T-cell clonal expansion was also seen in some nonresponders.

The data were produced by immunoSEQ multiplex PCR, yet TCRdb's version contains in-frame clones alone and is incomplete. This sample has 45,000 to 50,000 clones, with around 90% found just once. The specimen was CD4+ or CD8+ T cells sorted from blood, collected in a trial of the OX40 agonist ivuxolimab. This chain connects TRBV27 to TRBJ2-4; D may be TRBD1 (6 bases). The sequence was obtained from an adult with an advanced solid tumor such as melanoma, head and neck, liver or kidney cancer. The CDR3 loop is CASGPGTRRIQYF. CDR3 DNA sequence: TGTGCCAGCGGCCCCGGGACAAGGCGCATTCAGTACTTC.